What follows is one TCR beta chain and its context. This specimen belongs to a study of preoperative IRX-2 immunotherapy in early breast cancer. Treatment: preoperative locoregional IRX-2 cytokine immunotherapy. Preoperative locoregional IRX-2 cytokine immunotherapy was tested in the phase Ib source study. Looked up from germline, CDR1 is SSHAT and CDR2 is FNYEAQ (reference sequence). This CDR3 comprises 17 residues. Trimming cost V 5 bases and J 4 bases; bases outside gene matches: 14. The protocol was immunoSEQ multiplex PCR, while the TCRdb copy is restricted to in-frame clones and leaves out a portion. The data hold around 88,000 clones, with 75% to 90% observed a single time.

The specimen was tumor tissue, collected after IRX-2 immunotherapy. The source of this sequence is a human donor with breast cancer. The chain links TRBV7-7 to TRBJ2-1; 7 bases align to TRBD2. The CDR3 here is CASSQAGRLTFYNEQFF. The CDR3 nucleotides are TGTGCCAGCAGCCAAGCGGGGCGACTAACCTTTTACAATGAGCAGTTCTTC.